This T cell receptor beta chain comes out of a study of early T cells in non-severe SARS-CoV-2 infection (dated by TCRdb to 2020 to 2022). As for the study more broadly: Because TCR sequencing relied on bulk RNA taken from unsorted whole blood, pairing of alpha and beta chains was not possible.

Broad study findings and their caveats: VDJdb matching was skewed toward anti-spike CD8 responses and likely underestimated virus-specific expansions by missing private and CD4 specificities.

This clonotype was picked up a small number of times. Its antigen remains unidentified. No base quality values were provided; no much bigger clone lies one nucleotide off. From cysteine to phenylalanine, the CDR3 is 13 amino acids long. This entry keeps only the CDR3 DNA: 39 bases, framed from base 1. From the germline V gene (reference sequence), CDR1 is SGHKS and CDR2 is YYEKEE. Deletion took 2 bases off V and 7 bases off J, with a span of 10 bases between the germline ends. Library generation was performed with 5' RACE. The instrument was a NextSeq 500. To correct for sequencing error and PCR bias, the TCR library protocol tagged individual cDNA molecules with unique molecular identifiers. Sequencing covered both TCR alpha and beta chains, and within each sample the abundances of alpha and beta sequences were tightly co-correlated. In the source study's methods: Decombinator V4 was used to annotate the V gene, J gene and CDR3 of the TCR sequences. Expanded TCRs were defined as changing significantly between any two time points under a Poisson model with p below 0.0001. TCR abundances were normalised to the total number of TCRs sequenced per sample and were expressed as counts per million. TRAV1-2 paired with TRAJ12, TRAJ20 or TRAJ33 defined MAIT TCRs, while TRAV10 paired with TRAJ18 defined iNKT TCRs. VDJdb, accessed 1 November 2021, was searched for CMV, EBV and SARS-CoV-2 annotated TCRs, excluding TCRs annotated for multiple antigens. In TCRdb, the public reads were trimmed at Q25 with fastp and aligned with MiXCR, with productive beta chains retained. Each entry is one CDR3 protein sequence, shown with its most common DNA and genes. These V and J calls originate from TCRdb's pipeline instead of the authors' own analysis. This sample holds tens of thousands of distinct CDR3 sequences; approximately 9.5% were observed only once. The top ten constitute under 7% of the sample.

A case-control design nested within a healthcare worker cohort in London, UK, was used, with weekly nasopharyngeal swab PCR tests and blood sampling performed. Between 23 and 31 March 2020, the week of the UK lockdown, healthcare workers were enrolled and then followed up weekly for as long as 16 weeks. Sequencing was performed on whole blood. The sequence links TRBV5-5 to TRBJ2-1, and perhaps TRBD2 as D gene, on 5 matching bases. The clonotype comes from an adult who was a healthcare worker with PCR-confirmed SARS-CoV-2 infection or an uninfected control (not recorded which). In nucleotide form, the sequence is TGTGCCAGCAGCTTCGAGGGCGGGAATGAGCAGTTCTTC. Its coded protein is CASSFEGGNEQFF.